This T cell receptor beta chain was found in a study of response to subunit inactivated influenza vaccine. Germline CDR1 reads DFQATT; CDR2 reads SNEGSKA (reference sequence). This CDR3 has 15 amino acids. The V end lost 0 bases, the J end lost 4 bases, and 15 bases lay between the germline ends. From the RT-PCR reads, TCRdb called clonotypes with MiXCR, one entry per CDR3 protein. The top ten hold around 9.6% of the sample, which has 700,000 to 900,000 distinct CDR3 sequences, 21% seen once. This clonotype was observed a handful of times. The chain recombines TRBV20-1 with TRBJ1-1, with TRBD1 as a possible D gene (6 bases). The receptor's source is a man between 45 and 60 years old who received an inactivated influenza vaccine. Source: PBMCs from blood, taken 5 days after vaccination. CDR3 in amino acids: CSARDWVGAITEAFF. The CDR3 coding sequence is TGCAGTGCTAGAGATTGGGTGGGGGCAATCACTGAAGCTTTCTTT.